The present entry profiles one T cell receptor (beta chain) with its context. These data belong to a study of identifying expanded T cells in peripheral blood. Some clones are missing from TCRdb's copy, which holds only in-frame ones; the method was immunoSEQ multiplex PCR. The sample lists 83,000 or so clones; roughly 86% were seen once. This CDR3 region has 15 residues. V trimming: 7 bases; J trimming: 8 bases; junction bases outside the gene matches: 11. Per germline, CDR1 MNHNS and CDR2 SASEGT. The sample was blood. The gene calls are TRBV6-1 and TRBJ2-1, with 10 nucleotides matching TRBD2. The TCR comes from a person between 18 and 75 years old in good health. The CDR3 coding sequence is TGTGCCAGCACCCAACCAGCGGGAGGGCCGGATGAGCAGTTCTTC. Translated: CASTQPAGGPDEQFF.